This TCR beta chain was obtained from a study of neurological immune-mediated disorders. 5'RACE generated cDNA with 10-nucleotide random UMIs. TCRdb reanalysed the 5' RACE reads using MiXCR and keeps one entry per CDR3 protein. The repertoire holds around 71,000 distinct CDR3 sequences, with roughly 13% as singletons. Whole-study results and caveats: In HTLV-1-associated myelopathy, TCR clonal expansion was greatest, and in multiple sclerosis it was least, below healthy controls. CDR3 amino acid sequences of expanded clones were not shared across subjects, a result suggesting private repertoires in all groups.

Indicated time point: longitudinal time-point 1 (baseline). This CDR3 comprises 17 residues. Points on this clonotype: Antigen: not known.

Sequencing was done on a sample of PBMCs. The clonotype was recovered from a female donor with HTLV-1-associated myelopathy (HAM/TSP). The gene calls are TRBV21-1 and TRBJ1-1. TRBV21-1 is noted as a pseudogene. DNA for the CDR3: TGTGCCAGCAGCAAATTTCCGTCAGAACCTCGGCGGACCGAAGCTTTCTTT. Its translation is CASSKFPSEPRRTEAFF.